The 16 T cell receptor beta chains below all came from one sample that was sequenced in a study of control samples from healthy donors and cancer patients. Sequenced by immunoSEQ multiplex PCR; TCRdb stores in-frame clones only, minus some. Among 150,000 or so clones listed, around 95% were seen once. Material: blood. The receptors stem from a man aged 35 to 55 in good health.

The J gene is TRBJ1-3, the V gene TRBV4-3; D not certain. This CDR3 region has 14 residues. Trimming pared 0 bases from V and 7 bases from J, leaving 10 bases between. Per the germline V gene, CDR1 is LGHNA and CDR2 is YSLEER. CDR3 region: CASSQDLGENTIYF. The CDR3 nucleotides are TGCGCCAGCAGCCAAGATCTTGGGGAGAACACCATATATTTT.

The V gene is TRBV19, the J gene TRBJ1-1, with D possibly TRBD1 on 6 matching bases. The CDR3 is 15 amino acids. V shed 6 bases and J shed 0 bases, with 14 bases lying between them. Germline V lookup: CDR1 LNHDA, CDR2 SQIVND (reference sequence). The CDR3 region has the DNA TGTGCCAGTAGGAGCCTGGGGGCCTTGAACACTGAAGCTTTCTTT. Encoded protein: CASRSLGALNTEAFF.

Turning to this clone: The sample carries other DNA sequences with the same CDR3. The chain uses TRBV27 and TRBJ1-5; D remains unclear. With 5 bases removed from V and 6 bases from J, the gap between germline ends came to 8 bases. This CDR3 region has 12 residues. Per the germline V gene, CDR1 is MNHEY and CDR2 is SMNVEV (reference sequence). Here the CDR3 reads CASSPQGQPQHF. The DNA for the CDR3 is TGTGCCAGCAGTCCCCAAGGTCAGCCCCAGCATTTT.

This CDR3 reads CASSLGTGGDEKLFF. In DNA, the CDR3 is TGTGCCAGCAGTCTAGGGACAGGGGGAGATGAAAAACTGTTTTTT. V and J are TRBV6-6 and TRBJ1-4; 11 nucleotides align to TRBD1. The CDR3 totals 15 residues. CDR1 and CDR2 from the germline V gene are MNHNY and SVGAGI (reference sequence). The V gene end was trimmed by 5 bases and the J gene end by 6 bases; junction bases not matched to a gene: 5.

The chain combines TRBV6-5 with TRBJ1-2; D possibly corresponds to TRBD1 (5 bases). The CDR3 is 15 residues long. CDR1 and CDR2 (germline): MNHEY, SVGAGI. V was shortened by 5 bases and J by 6 bases, with 19 bases between the two germline ends. CDR3 DNA: TGTGCCAGCAGTAAATTGTTGCGAAGGGGCGATGGCTACACCTTC. Its translation: CASSKLLRRGDGYTF.

The rearrangement joins TRBV6-2 or TRBV6-3 to TRBJ2-5, with D perhaps matching TRBD1 (6 bases). The CDR3 length is 15 residues. The germline gives CDR1 MNHEY, CDR2 SVGEGT. V was shortened by 2 bases and J by 1 base, with 11 bases between the two germline ends. The DNA for the CDR3 is TGTGCCAGCAGTTACCCGGGACAATTCCAAGAGACCCAGTACTTC. The encoded protein is CASSYPGQFQETQYF.

The chain uses TRBV7-9 and TRBJ2-1; 15 bases match TRBD2. The CDR3 consists of 17 residues. The V gene end was trimmed by 3 bases and the J gene end by 7 bases; junction bases not matched to a gene: 7. CDR1 and CDR2 (germline): SEHNR, FQNEAQ (reference sequence). In nucleotides, the CDR3 is TGTGCCAGCAGCTTCTTACCAGGACTAGCGGGGGGGAATGAGCAGTTCTTC. Its translation: CASSFLPGLAGGNEQFF.

This chain joins TRBV7-9 and TRBJ1-2; D might be TRBD1 (6 bases). Per the germline V gene, CDR1 is SEHNR and CDR2 is FQNEAQ (reference sequence). This CDR3 spans 13 amino acids. Trimming cost V 6 bases and J 1 base, with 9 bases left between them. CDR3: CASRDSFNYGYTF. In DNA form, the CDR3 reads TGTGCCAGCAGGGACAGTTTTAACTATGGCTACACCTTC.

The count of this clone is one. J is TRBJ2-7 and V is TRBV29-1; possibly TRBD1 for D (5 bases). V lost 1 base and J 9 bases, leaving 22 bases between the germline ends. Germline values: CDR1 SQVTM, CDR2 ANQGSEA. The CDR3 runs to 15 residues. In DNA, the CDR3 is TGCAGCGTTGAAGTCAAGGACAACTTCTTTAATGGGCAGTACTTC. It specifies CSVEVKDNFFNGQYF.

This chain connects TRBV30 to TRBJ1-2; D remains ambiguous. The CDR3 is 14 amino acids. Germline V gene sequence: CDR1 GTSNPN, CDR2 SVGIG (reference sequence). The V gene lost 1 base and the J gene lost 0 bases, with 9 bases spanning the gap. The CDR3 spells CAWSGASTNYGYTF. CDR3 sequence (DNA): TGTGCCTGGAGTGGGGCGAGCACTAACTATGGCTACACCTTC.

The CDR3 region has the DNA TGTGCCAGTAGTATATCAAAAACCGGGGGCTACACCTTC. It specifies CASSISKTGGYTF. The chain recombines TRBV19 with TRBJ1-2; D remains ambiguous. The CDR3 runs to 13 residues. From germline, CDR1 is LNHDA and CDR2 SQIVND (reference sequence). V was pared by 2 bases and J by 8 bases, with 12 bases between.

The rearrangement links TRBV18 to TRBJ2-3; TRBD2 aligns across 7 bases. This CDR3 region has 16 residues. Germline-derived CDR1 and CDR2 are KGHSH and LQKENI. The trim removed 5 bases at V and 2 bases at J, leaving 10 bases unmatched. Here the CDR3 reads CASSLAGGTPTDTQYF. CDR3 DNA: TGTGCCAGCTCATTGGCCGGGGGGACCCCCACAGATACGCAGTATTTT.

The chain couples TRBV5-1 to TRBJ1-1, with TRBD1 as a possible D gene (6 bases). Trimming left V 0 bases short and J 5 bases short, with 17 bases between. Germline loops: CDR1 SGHRS, CDR2 YFSETQ. The CDR3 is 16 amino acids. The CDR3 region has the DNA TGCGCCAGCAGCTTGGAGGGTCAGGGGCGATGGACTGAAGCTTTCTTT. This translates into CASSLEGQGRWTEAFF.

The chain recombines TRBV5-1 with TRBJ2-1; D is unresolved. The CDR3 runs to 14 residues. V lost 6 bases, J lost 5 bases, and 15 bases lay in between. CDR1 and CDR2 (germline): SGHRS, YFSETQ. The CDR3 nucleotides read TGCGCCAGCAAACCCACCCCCGCAAACAATGAGCAGTTCTTC. Protein product: CASKPTPANNEQFF.

The rearrangement joins TRBV6-6 to TRBJ2-2; 9 bases line up with TRBD1. CDR1 is MNHNY, CDR2 SVGAGI, per germline (reference sequence). V was clipped by 6 bases and J by 6 bases; unmatched bases: 5. The CDR3 is made up of 14 amino acids. The CDR3 here is CASRRTGAAGELFF. The CDR3 DNA reads TGTGCCAGCAGGAGGACAGGGGCCGCCGGGGAGCTGTTTTTT.

In DNA, the CDR3 is TGCGCCAGCAGCCAAGTGGTGTGGGACTTCGTCGACTATGGCTACACCTTC. It specifies CASSQVVWDFVDYGYTF. The chain combines TRBV4-1 with TRBJ1-2; D is perhaps TRBD1 (5 bases). The length of the CDR3 is 17 residues. The V gene's germline CDR1 is MGHRA and CDR2 YSYEKL. Trimming removed 1 base from V and 3 bases from J, with 18 bases in between.